The T cell receptor beta chain described here comes from a study of T cell changes during pregnancy in multiple sclerosis. CDR1 SQVTM and CDR2 ANQGSEA come from the germline V gene. The CDR3 has 15 amino acids. Losses at the gene ends were 3 bases for V and 2 bases for J; bases not matched to a gene: 7. Using immunoSEQ multiplex PCR, the repertoire was profiled, and TCRdb retains in-frame clones only, with some absent. The profile shows some 130,000 clones, 95% to 98% of them singletons. The chain joins TRBV29-1 to TRBJ2-1; 7 bases match TRBD1. The TCR sequence derives from a female donor with multiple sclerosis, enrolled in a pregnancy study. The source was peripheral blood, collected after pregnancy. The CDR3 spells CSVEGQTIPYNEQFF. Written as DNA, the CDR3 is TGCAGCGTTGAGGGACAGACAATCCCCTACAATGAGCAGTTCTTC.